The 16 T cell receptor beta chains below were found in one sample sequenced in a study of radiation and T cells in renal cell carcinoma. Stated time point: blood 2 weeks post-SBRT. The treatment here: 15 Gy SBRT to primary tumor, nephrectomy 4 weeks later. Data came from immunoSEQ multiplex PCR; TCRdb stores just in-frame clones and leaves some out. The table shows 150,000 to 180,000 clones, with 80% to 90% occurring only once. The sample consisted of blood, taken from a patient whose treatment included radiotherapy and nephrectomy. These receptors were collected from a woman between 45 and 65 years old with renal cell carcinoma.

CDR3 sequence (DNA): TGTGCCAGCAGCGCACCTAGGGAGCTGAACACTGAAGCTTTCTTT. Translated, it gives CASSAPRELNTEAFF. The chain joins TRBV7-8 to TRBJ1-1; D remains ambiguous. V lost 5 bases to trimming and J lost 0 bases, with 13 bases between them. Looked up from germline, CDR1 is SGHVS and CDR2 is FQNEAQ. The CDR3 loop spans 15 amino acids.

CDR3 in DNA: TGTGCCAGTCCCGGGGACGTGGACTACGAGCAGTACTTC. It codes for CASPGDVDYEQYF. V usage is TRBV6-4 and J usage is TRBJ2-7; D tentatively fits TRBD1 or TRBD2 (5 bases each). V was shortened by 9 bases and J by 3 bases, with 15 bases between the two germline ends. This CDR3 has 13 residues. Germline CDR1 MRHNA, CDR2 SNTAGT.

The chain carries TRBV21-1 and TRBJ2-3; TRBD2, the table's D call, was not compared with the DNA. TRBV21-1 represents a pseudogene. The CDR3 covers 16 residues. In DNA form, the CDR3 reads TGTGCCAGCAGCAAAAATCTAGCGGGGGACCCAGATACGCAGTATTTT. Translation: CASSKNLAGDPDTQYF.

The rearrangement uses TRBV10-3 and TRBJ1-3; weak D call: TRBD1 (5 bases). Germline V lookup: CDR1 ENHRY, CDR2 SYGVKD. The CDR3 is 16 residues long. Trimming removed 3 bases at V and 1 base at J, with 13 bases between. This CDR3 reads CAISEIARVSGNTIYF. The CDR3, as DNA: TGTGCCATCAGTGAAATTGCCAGGGTGTCTGGAAACACCATATATTTT.

The rearrangement uses TRBV11-2 and TRBJ1-5, with D uncertain. In germline, CDR1 is SGHAT, CDR2 FQNNGV. V was trimmed by 5 bases and J by 0 bases, leaving 8 bases between them. The CDR3 is made up of 14 amino acids. CDR3 residues: CASSPSHSNQPQHF. As DNA, the CDR3 is TGTGCCAGCAGCCCGAGTCATAGCAATCAGCCCCAGCATTTT.

This clone was seen a single time. This chain connects TRBV4-1 to TRBJ1-6, with TRBD1 as a possible D gene (6 bases). Germline CDR1 and CDR2: MGHRA and YSYEKL. Trimming shortened V by 0 bases and J by 7 bases, and 16 bases separated the two germline ends. The CDR3 is 17 amino acids. The CDR3 sequence: CASSQDRGGGWNSPLHF. In nucleotides, the CDR3 is TGCGCCAGCAGCCAAGATAGAGGAGGGGGGTGGAATTCACCCCTCCACTTT.

The genes are TRBV7-2 and TRBJ1-2, with D perhaps matching TRBD1 (6 bases). Germline V gives CDR1 SGHTA, CDR2 FQGNSA. CDR3 length: 14 residues. Between the trimmed V and J ends, which lost 2 bases and 8 bases, there was a span of 15 bases. CDR3 sequence (DNA): TGTGCCAGCAGCTTAATTATACAGGGTTACGGCTACACCTTC. The encoded protein is CASSLIIQGYGYTF.

This chain uses TRBV5-1 with TRBJ2-5, with 12 bases aligning to TRBD2. CDR1 SGHRS and CDR2 YFSETQ come from the germline V gene. The CDR3 has 16 residues. J gave up 3 bases and V 1 base, and 4 bases lay outside the gene matches. CDR3 residues: CASSLRLAGVEETQYF. In DNA, the CDR3 is TGCGCCAGCAGCTTGAGACTAGCGGGGGTCGAAGAGACCCAGTACTTC.

This clone appeared a few times. The chain recombines TRBV10-3 with TRBJ1-1, with unresolved D. V dropped 0 bases and J dropped 0 bases, with 8 bases sitting between them. Germline V gives CDR1 ENHRY, CDR2 SYGVKD. The CDR3 contains 15 residues. The CDR3 spells CAISESEDLNTEAFF. DNA for the CDR3: TGTGCCATCAGTGAGTCTGAGGACCTGAACACTGAAGCTTTCTTT.

This clone has just a few counts. This chain joins TRBV9 and TRBJ1-1, with 7 bases that match TRBD1. The CDR3 loop spans 14 amino acids. CDR1 is SGDLS and CDR2 is YYNGEE in the germline V gene. V shed 3 bases, J shed 8 bases, and the junction held 10 bases outside the gene matches. DNA for the CDR3: TGTGCCAGCAGCGCAAACCGGGACAGAACCGAAGCTTTCTTT. Its translation is CASSANRDRTEAFF.

This clone was observed a single time. The J gene is TRBJ1-4, the V gene TRBV2; D gene uncertain. The V end lost 6 bases, the J end lost 7 bases, and 12 bases lay between the germline ends. The CDR3 is made up of 13 amino acids. Germline V lookup: CDR1 SNHLY, CDR2 FYNNEI. The CDR3 protein is CASRGLPGEKLFF. The CDR3, as DNA: TGTGCCAGCAGAGGATTACCGGGTGAAAAACTGTTTTTT. The whole variable domain, filled in from reference TRBV2 and TRBJ1-4, reads EPEVTQTPSHQVTQMGQEVILRCVPISNHLYFYWYRQILGQKVEFLVSFYNNEISEKSEIFDDQFSVERPDGSNFTLKIRSTKLEDSAMYFCASRGLPGEKLFFGSGTQLSVL.

The genes are TRBV7-2 and TRBJ2-3, with 13 bases identical to TRBD2. Germline CDR1 reads SGHTA; CDR2 reads FQGNSA. The CDR3 totals 16 residues. The V gene end was trimmed by 6 bases and the J gene end by 3 bases; junction bases not matched to a gene: 6. The CDR3: CASRKRGLAGTDTQYF. Written as DNA, the CDR3 is TGTGCCAGCAGAAAAAGGGGACTAGCGGGGACAGATACGCAGTATTTT.

The chain recombines TRBV29-1 with TRBJ1-1; D remains unclear. CDR1 and CDR2 from the germline V gene are SQVTM and ANQGSEA. Deletions cut 5 bases from V and 1 base from J, with 5 bases between. The CDR3 sequence is 11 residues long. This CDR3 is CSVQGNTEAFF. The CDR3 bases are TGCAGCGTTCAAGGGAACACTGAAGCTTTCTTT.

CDR3 DNA sequence: TGTGCCAGCAGCCTCCCTTGGGGACGGTCCGGGCATGAGCAGTTCTTC. Translation gives CASSLPWGRSGHEQFF. The rearrangement links TRBV7-9 to TRBJ2-1; D tentatively fits TRBD1 or TRBD2 (5 bases each). The CDR3 loop spans 16 amino acids. Germline CDR1 and CDR2: SEHNR and FQNEAQ (reference sequence). The V end lost 5 bases, the J end lost 8 bases, and 22 bases lay between the germline ends.

This sequence joins TRBV4-1 and TRBJ1-4; D gene unclear. Germline lookup yields CDR1 MGHRA and CDR2 YSYEKL. This CDR3 has 15 residues. V was pared by 0 bases and J by 5 bases, with 10 bases between. In DNA, the CDR3 is TGCGCCAGCAGCCAAGATAGAGGATTGAATGAAAAACTGTTTTTT. This codes for CASSQDRGLNEKLFF.

The CDR3 DNA follows: TGTGCCAGTAGTACCGGGACGGGGGTCTACGAGCAGTACTTC. It yields the protein CASSTGTGVYEQYF. The chain couples TRBV19 to TRBJ2-7; perhaps TRBD2 as D (6 bases). V lost 4 bases and J 3 bases, leaving 13 bases between the germline ends. The CDR3 is made up of 14 amino acids. Per germline, CDR1 LNHDA and CDR2 SQIVND (reference sequence).